This T cell receptor beta chain is from a study of OX40 agonist ivuxolimab in advanced cancers. Findings of the study overall: Partial responders at 0.1-3.0 mg/kg had among the lowest clonal expansion.

Notes on this clone: No antigen is known for it. This may come from a read error, since a much larger clone is one base off.

The data were produced by immunoSEQ multiplex PCR, yet TCRdb's version contains in-frame clones alone and is incomplete. The data show 35,000 to 50,000 clones, about 86% seen once. The germline CDR1 and CDR2 sequences are SGHDT and YYEEEE. The CDR3 covers 13 residues. This clonotype was obtained from an adult with an advanced solid tumor such as melanoma, head and neck, liver or kidney cancer. The sample here was CD4+ or CD8+ T cells sorted from blood, taken in a trial of the OX40 agonist ivuxolimab. V and J are TRBV5-6 and TRBJ1-5; D is ambiguous. The CDR3 DNA reads as TGCGCCAGCAGCCAAGAAAGCGATCAGCCCCAGCATTTT. Amino acids: CASSQESDQPQHF.